These T cell receptor beta chains were read from a single sample in a study of blood T cell repertoires in COVID-19. Assay used: immunoSEQ multiplex PCR; TCRdb lists only in-frame clones, some missing. The repertoire consists of roughly 230,000 clones, with approximately 82% occurring once and the leading ten covering around 3.3%. Sequencing was performed on peripheral blood. These receptors originate from an elderly woman with acute or convalescent COVID-19. Both conserved end residues are trimmed from each CDR3.

cdr3_length	v_call	j_call	cdr3_aa
16	TRBV15	TRBJ1-4	ATRPGTGGKPANEKLF
11	TRBV7-3	TRBJ2-3	ASSAKITDTQY
13	TRBV27	TRBJ1-1	ASSLLQNSNTEAF
16	TRBV7-3	TRBJ2-1	ASSLGLAGGSSADEQF
11	TRBV19	TRBJ1-1	ASSVDMNTEAF
10	TRBV12-3/TRBV12-4	TRBJ1-4	ASSLSGEKLF
12	TRBV4-2	TRBJ1-1	ASSQDHRGGEAF
14	TRBV7-8	TRBJ1-5	ASSRGTDVSNQPQH
11	TRBV7-2	TRBJ1-2	ASSPDRVNGYT
16	TRBV7-2	TRBJ1-6	ASSLVPGVSAYNSPLH
13	TRBV19	TRBJ1-6	ASSGTVLGRSPLH
14	TRBV6-6	TRBJ1-1	ASSRFVRAMNTEAF
12	TRBV13	TRBJ1-2	ASSLGGGEDDYT
13	TRBV6-2/TRBV6-3	TRBJ1-1	ASSYPGQGRYEAF
13	TRBV28	TRBJ1-3	ASSLTDNSGNTIY
12	TRBV6-5	TRBJ1-1	ASRRDTQNTEAF
14	TRBV4-3	TRBJ2-2	ASSQVVSVNTGELF
11	TRBV7-2	TRBJ2-3	ASSRSPSGTQY
11	TRBV12-3/TRBV12-4	TRBJ1-2	ASSPTGGYGYT
15	TRBV19	TRBJ2-3	ASGTSGGAFGTDTQY
15	TRBV27	TRBJ1-6	ASSITRHREKGSPLH
13	TRBV6-5	TRBJ2-3	ASRLAGGKTDTQY
10	TRBV5-1	TRBJ2-3	ASSPGQNTQY
12	TRBV11-1	TRBJ1-1	ASSSDRLGTEAF
12	TRBV11-3	TRBJ2-7	ASSQRAGGHEQY
14	TRBV7-3	TRBJ2-3	ASSLRGGAVSDTQY
16	TRBV7-2	TRBJ2-1	ASSLKFRGQYNGREQF
12	TRBV5-4	TRBJ1-3	ASSLDGRQNTIY
12	TRBV10-2	TRBJ1-1	ASSENTGGTEAF
13	TRBV18	TRBJ1-5	ASSRLRDTNQPQH
13	TRBV28	TRBJ1-4	ASSPPGQGDEKLF
14	TRBV27	TRBJ1-4	ASSFGGLGPNEKLF
12	TRBV7-7	TRBJ2-1	ASSLWDRDNEQF
14	TRBV9	TRBJ1-1	ASSVATGAQNTEAF
12	TRBV5-1	TRBJ2-5	ASKEGGGQETQY
13	TRBV18	TRBJ1-3	ASSPPDSSGNTIY
10	TRBV28	TRBJ2-7	ASSLSLYEQY
12	TRBV2	TRBJ2-5	ASSELGGGETQY
13	TRBV9	TRBJ2-1	ASSGGLGSYNEQF
12	TRBV11-3	TRBJ2-7	ASSSGQGGYEQY
15	TRBV28	TRBJ2-3	ASSYPGLAGGRDTQY
12	TRBV24-1	TRBJ1-2	ATSDPRKDYGYT
10	TRBV6-5	TRBJ2-2	ASSRGTGELF